The source of this TCR beta chain is a study of blood T cell repertoires in COVID-19. Background on the study: Nucleic acid was either cDNA or gDNA, and it came from T cells, B-cell-depleted T cells, or PBMCs.

TCRdb's copy holds only in-frame clones and misses some; the assay was immunoSEQ multiplex PCR. The table has fewer than 300,000 clones, more than 70% seen once. The receptor was derived from a woman aged 18 to 35 with acute or convalescent COVID-19. Sequencing was done on a sample of peripheral blood.

The CDR3 reads CASSVQGTNQPQHF. The CDR3, as DNA: TGTGCCAGCAGTGTACAGGGTACCAATCAGCCCCAGCATTTT. The chain has TRBV2 and TRBJ1-5; a weak D match, TRBD1 (6 bases). Germline V lookup: CDR1 SNHLY, CDR2 FYNNEI. Trimming took off 4 bases at V and 3 bases at J, with 10 bases between the two ends. This CDR3 contains 14 residues. The variable domain in full, with the rest retrieved from reference TRBV2 and TRBJ1-5, is EPEVTQTPSHQVTQMGQEVILRCVPISNHLYFYWYRQILGQKVEFLVSFYNNEISEKSEIFDDQFSVERPDGSNFTLKIRSTKLEDSAMYFCASSVQGTNQPQHFGDGTRLSIL.